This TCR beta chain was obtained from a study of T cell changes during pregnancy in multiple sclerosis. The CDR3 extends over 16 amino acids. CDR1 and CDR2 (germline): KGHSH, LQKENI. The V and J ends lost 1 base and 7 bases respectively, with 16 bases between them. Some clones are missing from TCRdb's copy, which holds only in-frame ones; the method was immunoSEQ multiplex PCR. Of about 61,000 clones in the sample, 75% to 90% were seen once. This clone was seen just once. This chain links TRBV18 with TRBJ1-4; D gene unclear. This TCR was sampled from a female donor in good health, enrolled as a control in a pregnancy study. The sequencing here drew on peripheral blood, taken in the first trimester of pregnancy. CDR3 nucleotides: TGTGCCAGCTCACCACGGGCAAAAGAGGGAAGTGAAAAACTGTTTTTT. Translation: CASSPRAKEGSEKLFF.